The 9 T cell receptor beta chains below all came from one sample that was sequenced in a study of blood T cells in healthy people across ages. A second PCR of 7 to 11 cycles used a sample-barcoded 5' primer and a J-beta primer mix. TCRdb passed the 5' RACE reads through MiXCR, listing each CDR3 protein once. The data show approximately 900,000 distinct CDR3 sequences, just under 30% seen once. The same specimen was also included in a second study, on T cells of mothers and their children.

The sample taken for sequencing was blood. The receptors here all came from a woman aged 40 to 50 in good health.

The V and J genes are TRBV2 and TRBJ1-2, with D uncertain. Between the trimmed V and J ends, which lost 6 bases and 4 bases, there was a span of 15 bases. Germline V gene lookup returns CDR1 SNHLY and CDR2 FYNNEI. This CDR3 is built from 14 residues. The CDR3 bases are TGTGCCAGCAGGCCCGGGGAGGCCTCCTATGGCTACACCTTC. Protein product: CASRPGEASYGYTF.

This sequence joins TRBV7-2 and TRBJ2-7, with D possibly TRBD1 on 6 matching bases. Trimming removed 3 bases from V and 5 bases from J, with 11 bases in between. Per germline, CDR1 SGHTA and CDR2 FQGNSA. The CDR3 consists of 13 residues. CDR3 residues: CASSLGHFDEQYF. The CDR3 DNA reads as TGTGCCAGCAGCTTGGGACACTTCGACGAGCAGTACTTC.

As regards this clonotype: A much larger clone differs by one base, so this may be a read error. V usage is TRBV7-2 and J usage is TRBJ2-1; unclear D gene. From germline, CDR1 is SGHTA and CDR2 FQGNSA. V was clipped by 0 bases and J by 12 bases, with 6 bases between them. The CDR3 extends over 11 amino acids. The CDR3 bases are TGTGCCAGCAGCTTAGCGTATGTGCAGTTCTTC. Protein sequence: CASSLAYVQFF.

V and J are TRBV28 and TRBJ2-5; 12 bases agree with TRBD2. Germline V lookup: CDR1 MDHEN, CDR2 SYDVKM. The CDR3 covers 17 residues. After removal of 5 bases from V and 5 bases from J, the junction contained 12 bases not matched to a gene. CDR3: CASSDSQSSGGAETQYF. The DNA for the CDR3 is TGTGCCAGCAGTGACTCCCAATCTAGCGGGGGGGCGGAGACCCAGTACTTC.

A word on this clonotype: Sequence at one end of the junction differs from germline and may be a read error. The chain recombines TRBV3-1 with TRBJ2-4; 9 positions agree with TRBD1. This CDR3 is 16 amino acids long. CDR1 LGHDT and CDR2 YNNKEL come from the germline V gene (reference sequence). The CDR3 region is CASSLGQGLAKNMQYF. CDR3 bases: TGTGCCAGCAGCCTGGGACAGGGCTTAGCCAAAAACATGCAGTACTTC.

At least ten counts were recorded for this clonotype. V and J are TRBV29-1 and TRBJ2-7, with a tentative D call TRBD1 (7 bases). The germline CDR1 and CDR2 sequences are SQVTM and ANQGSEA. V was cut by 1 base and J by 5 bases, with 12 bases left in between. The length of the CDR3 is 13 residues. The chain's CDR3 is CSVEGQGGDEQYF. CDR3 coding DNA: TGCAGCGTTGAAGGACAGGGAGGAGACGAGCAGTACTTC.

This clonotype was observed at least ten times. This chain's CDR3 is CASSLMGQASYEQYF. The CDR3, as DNA: TGTGCCAGCAGTTTAATGGGACAGGCCTCCTACGAGCAGTACTTC. This chain joins TRBV28 and TRBJ2-7; 8 bases line up with TRBD1. CDR3 length: 15 amino acids. V gave up 2 bases and J gave up 0 bases; unmatched junction bases: 3. Germline values: CDR1 MDHEN, CDR2 SYDVKM.

This clonotype turned up a few times. The chain recombines TRBV5-1 with TRBJ2-7, with 7 nucleotides matching TRBD1. Germline V gene data show CDR1 as SGHRS and CDR2 as YFSETQ. Trimming cost V 0 bases and J 0 bases; bases outside gene matches: 12. This CDR3 has 18 residues. DNA for the CDR3: TGCGCCAGCAGCTTGGGAGTGGACAGGCGTAAGAGCTCCTACGAGCAGTACTTC. Amino acids: CASSLGVDRRKSSYEQYF. Full variable domain (missing parts from reference TRBV5-1 and TRBJ2-7): KAGVTQTPRYLIKTRGQQVTLSCSPISGHRSVSWYQQTPGQGLQFLFEYFSETQRNKGNFPGRFSGRQFSNSRSEMNVSTLELGDSALYLCASSLGVDRRKSSYEQYFGPGTRLTVT.

In its sample, this clonotype was seen a few times. The DNA for the CDR3 is TGTGCCAGCAGTGAAGTTCGGCAGGGAGATTACGAGCAGTACTTC. Translating gives CASSEVRQGDYEQYF. The V call is TRBV2, the J call TRBJ2-7; D may correspond to TRBD1 or TRBD2 (5 bases each). In germline, CDR1 is SNHLY, CDR2 FYNNEI. Trimming pared 1 base from V and 4 bases from J, leaving 14 bases between. This CDR3 comprises 15 residues.